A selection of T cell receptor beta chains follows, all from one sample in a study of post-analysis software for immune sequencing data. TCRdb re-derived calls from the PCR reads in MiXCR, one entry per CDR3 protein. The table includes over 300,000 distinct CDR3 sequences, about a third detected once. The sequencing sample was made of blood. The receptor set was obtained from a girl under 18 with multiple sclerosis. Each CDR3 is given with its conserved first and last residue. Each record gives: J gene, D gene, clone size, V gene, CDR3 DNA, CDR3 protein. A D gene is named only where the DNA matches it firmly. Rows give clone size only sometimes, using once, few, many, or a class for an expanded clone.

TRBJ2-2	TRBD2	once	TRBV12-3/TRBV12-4	TGTGCCACTCTTAGCGGGGAAATGTCCGGGGAGCTGTTTTTT	CATLSGEMSGELFF
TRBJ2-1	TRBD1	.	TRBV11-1	TGTGCCAGCAGCTTAGCGAAGGGGGCAGTAAACAATGAGCAGTTCTTC	CASSLAKGAVNNEQFF
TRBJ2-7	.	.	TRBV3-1	TGTGCCAGCAGCCCCCCTTCCTACGAGCAGTACTTC	CASSPPSYEQYF
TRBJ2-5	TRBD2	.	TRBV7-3	TGTGCCAGCAGCTCCCTCTGGACTAGCGGGGAACGTTCGGAGACCCAGTACTTC	CASSSLWTSGERSETQYF
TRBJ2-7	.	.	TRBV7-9	TGTGCCAGTAACGAGCCAGGCCTCTCCTACGAGCAGTACTTC	CASNEPGLSYEQYF
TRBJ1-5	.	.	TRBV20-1	TGCAGTGCTAGATTACAGCGGAATCAGCCCCAGCATTTT	CSARLQRNQPQHF
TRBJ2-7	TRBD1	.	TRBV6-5	TGTGCCAGCACCCAGGGGGACGAGCAGTACTTC	CASTQGDEQYF
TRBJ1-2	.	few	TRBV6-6	TGTGCCAGCAGTTCGGGGATTTTTGGGGGCTACACCTTC	CASSSGIFGGYTF
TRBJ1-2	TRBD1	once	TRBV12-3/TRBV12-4	TGTGCCAGCACTACGGGCGACAGGGCCAACTATGGCTACACCTTC	CASTTGDRANYGYTF
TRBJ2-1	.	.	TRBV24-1	TGTGCCACCAGTGATTTCGGTCAGGGGAGCAATGAGCAGTTCTTC	CATSDFGQGSNEQFF
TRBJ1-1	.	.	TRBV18	TGTGCCAGCTCACCCCCTCCTAGAGGGACTGAAGCTTTCTTT	CASSPPPRGTEAFF
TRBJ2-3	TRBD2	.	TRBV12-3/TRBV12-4	TGTGCCAGCAGCCGGGTAGCGGGGGGGCGCACAGATGCGCAGTATTTT	CASSRVAGGRTDAQYF
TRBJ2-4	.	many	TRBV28	TGTGCCAGCAGTTCTGTCTTCATTCAGTACTTC	CASSSVFIQYF
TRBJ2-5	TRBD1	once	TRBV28	TGTGCCACCCTACCGGGGGACAGGGCAGGGACCCAGTACTTC	CATLPGDRAGTQYF
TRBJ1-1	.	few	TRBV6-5	TGTGCCAGCAGCCAGGACACCCTGAACACTGAAGCTTTCTTT	CASSQDTLNTEAFF
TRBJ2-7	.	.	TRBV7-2	TGTGCCAGCAGCTTAGTCGGGGGGCTAGGAGACGAGCAGTACTTC	CASSLVGGLGDEQYF
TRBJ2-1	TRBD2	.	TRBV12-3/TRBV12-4	TGTGCCAGCAGTTCCCAGACTAGCCTTTTGCGGGCGGGGCAGTTCTTC	CASSSQTSLLRAGQFF